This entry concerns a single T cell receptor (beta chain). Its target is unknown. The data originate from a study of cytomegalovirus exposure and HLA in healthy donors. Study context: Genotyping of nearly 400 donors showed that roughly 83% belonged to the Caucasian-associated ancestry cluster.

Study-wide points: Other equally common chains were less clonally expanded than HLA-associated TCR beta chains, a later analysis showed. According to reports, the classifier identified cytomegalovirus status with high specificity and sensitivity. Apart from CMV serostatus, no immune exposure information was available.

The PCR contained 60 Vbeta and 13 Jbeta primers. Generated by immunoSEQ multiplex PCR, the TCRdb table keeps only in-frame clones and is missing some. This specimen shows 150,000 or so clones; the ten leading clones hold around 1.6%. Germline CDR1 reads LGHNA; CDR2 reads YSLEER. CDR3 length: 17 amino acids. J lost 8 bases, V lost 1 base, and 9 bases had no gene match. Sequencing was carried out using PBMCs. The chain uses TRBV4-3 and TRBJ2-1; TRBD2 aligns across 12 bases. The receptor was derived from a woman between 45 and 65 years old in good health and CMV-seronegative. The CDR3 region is CASSQGLASGRGYEQFF. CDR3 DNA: TGCGCCAGCAGCCAAGGTCTCGCTAGCGGGAGGGGGTATGAGCAGTTCTTC.